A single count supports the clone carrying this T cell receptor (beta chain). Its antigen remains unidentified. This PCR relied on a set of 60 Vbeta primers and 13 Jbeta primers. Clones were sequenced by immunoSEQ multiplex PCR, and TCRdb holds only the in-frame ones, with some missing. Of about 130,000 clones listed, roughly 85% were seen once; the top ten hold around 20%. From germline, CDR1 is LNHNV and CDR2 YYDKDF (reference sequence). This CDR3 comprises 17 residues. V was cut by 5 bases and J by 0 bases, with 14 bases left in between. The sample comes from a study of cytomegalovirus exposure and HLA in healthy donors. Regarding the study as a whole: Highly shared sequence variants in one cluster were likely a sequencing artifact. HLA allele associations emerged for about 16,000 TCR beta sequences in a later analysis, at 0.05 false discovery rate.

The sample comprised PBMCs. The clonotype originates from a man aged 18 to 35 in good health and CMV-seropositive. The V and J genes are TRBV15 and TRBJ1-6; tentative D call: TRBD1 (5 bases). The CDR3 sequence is CATSASRANSYNSPLHF. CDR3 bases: TGTGCCACCAGCGCTTCCAGGGCCAACTCCTATAATTCACCCCTCCACTTT.